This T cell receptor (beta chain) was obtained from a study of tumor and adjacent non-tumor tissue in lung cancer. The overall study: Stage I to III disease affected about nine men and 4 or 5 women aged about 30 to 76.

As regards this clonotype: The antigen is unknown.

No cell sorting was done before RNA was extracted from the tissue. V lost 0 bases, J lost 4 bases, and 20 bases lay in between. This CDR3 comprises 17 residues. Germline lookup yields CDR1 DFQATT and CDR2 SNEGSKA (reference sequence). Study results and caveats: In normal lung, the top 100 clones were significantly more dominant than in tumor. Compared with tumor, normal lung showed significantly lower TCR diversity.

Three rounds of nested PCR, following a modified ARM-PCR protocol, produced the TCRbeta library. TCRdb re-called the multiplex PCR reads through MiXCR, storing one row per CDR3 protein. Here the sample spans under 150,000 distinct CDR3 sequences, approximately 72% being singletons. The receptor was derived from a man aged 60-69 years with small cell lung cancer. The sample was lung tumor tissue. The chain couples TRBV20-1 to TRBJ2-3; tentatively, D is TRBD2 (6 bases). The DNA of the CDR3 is TGCAGTGCTAGAGATAGGCCGGGGGATAGAAATCCAGATACGCAGTATTTT. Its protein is CSARDRPGDRNPDTQYF.